This T cell receptor (beta chain) was recovered during a study of CD8+CD57+ T cells in acquired aplastic anemia. Genomic DNA, serving as template, underwent TCR beta VDJ and CDR3 profiling. TCRdb independently ran MiXCR on the reads; one entry per CDR3 protein. Of under 250,000 distinct CDR3 sequences listed, 30% to 35% are singletons. This clonotype showed up just a few times. A junction end diverges from the germline sequence, so it may reflect a read error. The clonotype comes from a human donor in good health, serving as a control. Sequencing was performed on sorted CD4+, CD8+, or CD8+CD57+ T cells (not recorded which) from PBMCs.

CDR3: CASSYSKFVRGGQPQHF. In nucleotides, the CDR3 is TGTGCCAGCAGTTACTCGAAGTTCGTACGAGGGGGGCAGCCCCAGCATTTT. The rearrangement links TRBV10-3 to TRBJ1-5, with D perhaps matching TRBD1 (6 bases). The germline V gene has CDR1 ENHRY and CDR2 SYGVKD. CDR3 length equals 17 residues.